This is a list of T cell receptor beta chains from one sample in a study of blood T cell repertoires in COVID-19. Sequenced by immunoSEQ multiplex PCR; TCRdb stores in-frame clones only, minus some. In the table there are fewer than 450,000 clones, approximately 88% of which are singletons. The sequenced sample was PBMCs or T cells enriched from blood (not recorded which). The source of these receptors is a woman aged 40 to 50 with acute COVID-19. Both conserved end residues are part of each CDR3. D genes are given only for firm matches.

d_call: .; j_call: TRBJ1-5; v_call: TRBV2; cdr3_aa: CASSGRLTTEPQHF; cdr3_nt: TGTGCCAGCAGCGGTAGACTGACCACCGAGCCCCAGCATTTT
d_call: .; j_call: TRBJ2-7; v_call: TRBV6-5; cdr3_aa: CASSRERRSYEQYF; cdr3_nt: TGTGCCAGCAGCCGAGAGCGTCGCTCCTACGAGCAGTACTTC
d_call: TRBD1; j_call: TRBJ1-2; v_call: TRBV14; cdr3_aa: CASSHMTGSYGYTF; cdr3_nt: TGTGCCAGCAGTCATATGACAGGGTCCTATGGCTACACCTTC
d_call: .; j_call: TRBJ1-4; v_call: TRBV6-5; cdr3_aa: CASGHREGFDEKLFF; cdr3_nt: TGTGCCAGCGGACACAGGGAGGGTTTTGATGAAAAACTGTTTTTT
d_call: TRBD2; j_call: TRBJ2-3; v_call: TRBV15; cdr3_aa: CATSNGLAGGSTDTQYF; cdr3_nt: TGTGCCACCAGCAATGGACTAGCGGGGGGAAGCACAGATACGCAGTATTTT
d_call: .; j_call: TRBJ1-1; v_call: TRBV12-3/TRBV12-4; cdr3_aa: CASSLQAEAFF; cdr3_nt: TGTGCCAGCAGTTTACAGGCGGAAGCTTTCTTT
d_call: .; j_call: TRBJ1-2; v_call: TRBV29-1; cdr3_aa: CSVAPQVHGYTF; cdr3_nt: TGCAGCGTTGCACCCCAGGTGCATGGCTACACCTTC
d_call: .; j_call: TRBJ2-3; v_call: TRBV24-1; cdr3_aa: CATSVGVADTQYF; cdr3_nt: TGTGCCACCAGTGTAGGGGTAGCAGATACGCAGTATTTT
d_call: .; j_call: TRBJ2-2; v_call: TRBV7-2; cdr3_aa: CASSLQRNTGELFF; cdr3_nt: TGTGCCAGCAGCTTACAGCGGAACACCGGGGAGCTGTTTTTT
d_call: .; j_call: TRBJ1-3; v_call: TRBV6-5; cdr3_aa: CASSYTGISGNTIYF; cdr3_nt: TGTGCCAGCAGTTATACAGGGATTTCTGGAAACACCATATATTTT
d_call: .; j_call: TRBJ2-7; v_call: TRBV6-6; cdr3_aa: CASSYSGQEQYF; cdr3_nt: TGTGCCAGCAGTTACTCGGGGCAGGAGCAGTACTTC
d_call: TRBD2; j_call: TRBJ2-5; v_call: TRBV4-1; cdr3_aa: CASSHSGTRDETQYF; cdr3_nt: TGCGCCAGCAGCCATAGTGGGACTAGAGACGAGACCCAGTACTTC